This TCR beta chain appears in the sequencing data of a study of T cells in Graves' hyperthyroidism and ophthalmopathy. There were TCR beta CDR3 regions amplified from RNA transcripts. An initial round of RT-PCR targeting the TCR CDR3 relied on the HTBI primer set. TCRdb itself ran the multiplex PCR reads through MiXCR, one entry per CDR3 protein. Of a few hundred thousand distinct CDR3 sequences in the sample, roughly 15% were seen once. This clonotype was counted many times. Its specificity is unknown. Whole-study results and caveats: The model foresaw ophthalmopathy a median around 6.4 months prior to onset.

Ophthalmopathy patients had Clinical Activity Score at least 3, NOSPECS grade at least 4, duration under 3 months. Patients with uncontrolled infections, other autoimmune diseases, pregnancy or lactation were excluded. Clinical symptoms, serum thyroxine, TRAb, thyroid ultrasound and orbital computed tomography established diagnosis. CDR1 is MDHEN, CDR2 SYDVKM, per germline. The CDR3 has 13 residues. Trimming cost V 3 bases and J 5 bases, with 9 bases left between them. This TCR derives from an older woman with Graves' ophthalmopathy. The sequenced sample was blood. V usage is TRBV28 and J usage is TRBJ2-3; no definite D call. This CDR3 reads CASSFQSVDTQYF. DNA for the CDR3: TGTGCCAGCAGTTTCCAGTCCGTAGATACGCAGTATTTT.